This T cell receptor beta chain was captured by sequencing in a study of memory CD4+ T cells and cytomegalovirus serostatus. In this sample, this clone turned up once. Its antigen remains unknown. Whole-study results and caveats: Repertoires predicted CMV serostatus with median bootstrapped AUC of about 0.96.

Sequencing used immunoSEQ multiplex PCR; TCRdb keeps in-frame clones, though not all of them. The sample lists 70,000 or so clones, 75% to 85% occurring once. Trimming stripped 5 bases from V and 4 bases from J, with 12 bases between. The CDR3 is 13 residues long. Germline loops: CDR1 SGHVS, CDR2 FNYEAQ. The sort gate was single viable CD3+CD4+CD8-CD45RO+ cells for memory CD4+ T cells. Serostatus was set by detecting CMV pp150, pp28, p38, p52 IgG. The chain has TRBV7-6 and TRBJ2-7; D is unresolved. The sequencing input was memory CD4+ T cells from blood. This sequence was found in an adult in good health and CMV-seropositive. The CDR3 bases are TGTGCCAGCAGCAACACACAGTCATACGAGCAGTACTTC. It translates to CASSNTQSYEQYF.